These 21 T cell receptor beta chains came from one sample sequenced in a study of cytomegalovirus exposure and HLA in healthy donors. PCR primers comprised 60 Vbeta and 13 Jbeta primers. This table comes from immunoSEQ multiplex PCR, and its TCRdb copy is limited to in-frame clones, with some not included. There are 200,000 to 300,000 clones in the sample; around 83% occur only once, and around 0.23% lies in the top ten. The sequenced material came from PBMCs. These TCRs come from a girl aged 2 to 9 in good health and CMV-seronegative.

This clone has only one observation. This chain uses TRBV4-1 with TRBJ1-5; TRBD1 aligns across 7 bases. The CDR3 is 16 amino acids. V lost 0 bases and J lost 5; bases outside the gene matches: 7. Germline V gives CDR1 MGHRA, CDR2 YSYEKL. The CDR3 nucleotides are TGCGCCAGCAGCCAAGAGATAAGAGGGGGCTATCAGCCCCAGCATTTT. Translated: CASSQEIRGGYQPQHF.

This clone was observed a few times. The chain uses TRBV27 and TRBJ1-2; D may be TRBD1 (6 bases). V lost 2 bases and J 6 bases, leaving 10 bases between the germline ends. CDR1 and CDR2 (germline): MNHEY, SMNVEV (reference sequence). The CDR3 spans 13 residues. This chain's CDR3 is CASSLIQGNGYTF. The DNA of the CDR3 is TGTGCCAGCAGTTTAATCCAGGGGAATGGCTACACCTTC.

The CDR3 protein is CASSMMNSLNEKLFF. CDR3 DNA sequence: TGTGCCAGTAGTATGATGAACAGTCTTAATGAAAAACTGTTTTTT. The chain recombines TRBV19 with TRBJ1-4; D not certain. Germline CDR1 is LNHDA and CDR2 is SQIVND (reference sequence). The ends were cut back, 3 bases at V and 4 bases at J, with 12 bases in the middle. This CDR3 contains 15 residues.

This clone has more than one count but fewer than ten. The rearrangement joins TRBV27 to TRBJ2-1; the D gene is possibly TRBD2 (6 bases). CDR1 is MNHEY and CDR2 is SMNVEV in the germline V gene (reference sequence). This CDR3 has 16 residues. V lost 2 bases and J lost 7, with 18 bases in between. The CDR3 sequence: CASSLERLGGLNEQFF. The CDR3 DNA is TGTGCCAGCAGTTTAGAGCGACTAGGAGGTTTAAATGAGCAGTTCTTC.

This chain joins TRBV29-1 and TRBJ2-7, with 10 bases aligning to TRBD2. The CDR3 is made up of 13 amino acids. Unmatched junction bases numbered 4, after V lost 4 bases and J lost 4 bases. Germline V gene lookup returns CDR1 SQVTM and CDR2 ANQGSEA. This chain's CDR3 is CSVGTSGVYEQYF. The CDR3 DNA is TGCAGCGTTGGCACTAGCGGGGTGTACGAGCAGTACTTC.

V usage is TRBV10-2 and J usage is TRBJ2-5; D is uncertain. V was cut by 0 bases and J by 7 bases, with 12 bases left in between. This CDR3 region has 14 residues. Germline CDR1 WSHSY, CDR2 SAAADI. The DNA for the CDR3 is TGCGCCAGCAGTGAGTCAGAGTTTCCAGGGACCCAGTACTTC. This codes for CASSESEFPGTQYF.

The chain combines TRBV12-5 with TRBJ1-2; TRBD1 aligns across 7 bases. The CDR3 contains 15 residues. CDR1 LGHNT and CDR2 FRNRAP come from the germline V gene. Losses at the gene ends were 4 bases for V and 8 bases for J; bases not matched to a gene: 13. The CDR3 nucleotides read TGTGCTAGTGGTTCGACAGGGTCGTCCCAGGGGGGCTACACCTTC. This encodes CASGSTGSSQGGYTF.

The chain couples TRBV30 to TRBJ2-7; D perhaps matches TRBD1 (5 bases). The CDR3 contains 13 residues. Between the trimmed V and J ends, which lost 1 base and 3 bases, there was a span of 10 bases. Germline V CDR1 and CDR2: GTSNPN, SVGIG (reference sequence). CDR3 DNA: TGTGCCTGGAGTGACCGACAGAACTACGAGCAGTACTTC. Residues: CAWSDRQNYEQYF.

The chain is built from TRBV10-1 and TRBJ1-2, with TRBD1 matching 9 bases. The V segment lost 4 bases and the J segment 8 bases; nucleotides outside the gene matches: 8. Germline V gene data show CDR1 as WNHNN and CDR2 as SYGVQD (reference sequence). The length of the CDR3 is 14 residues. The CDR3 is CASSVGDRECGYTF. Here the CDR3 DNA reads TGCGCCAGCAGTGTTGGGGACAGGGAGTGCGGCTACACCTTC.

This clone was observed a handful of times. The chain carries TRBV7-8 and TRBJ1-5; D is perhaps TRBD1 (6 bases). Germline V gene sequence: CDR1 SGHVS, CDR2 FQNEAQ. The CDR3 contains 15 residues. V lost 3 bases and J 9 bases, leaving 18 bases between the germline ends. Here the CDR3 reads CASSFVWGPSSPQHF. The CDR3 DNA reads TGTGCCAGCAGCTTCGTCTGGGGGCCTTCCTCGCCCCAGCATTTT.

The chain carries TRBV6-4 and TRBJ1-1, with 9 bases aligning to TRBD1. Trimming took 5 bases from V and 5 from J; bases not matched to a gene: 12. CDR1 MRHNA and CDR2 SNTAGT come from the germline V gene. This CDR3 contains 16 residues. The CDR3 spells CASSREIQGARTEAFF. The CDR3, as DNA: TGTGCCAGCAGTCGAGAGATACAGGGGGCAAGGACTGAAGCTTTCTTT.

V gene TRBV11-2 combines with J gene TRBJ1-1; the match to TRBD1 covers 8 bases. Trimming took 4 bases from V and 8 from J; bases not matched to a gene: 3. CDR1 and CDR2 (germline): SGHAT, FQNNGV. The CDR3 has 12 residues. CDR3 DNA sequence: TGTGCCAGCAGCTCGGACAGGGAAGAAGCTTTCTTT. This encodes CASSSDREEAFF.

The chain links TRBV7-9 to TRBJ2-1; possibly TRBD1 for D (6 bases). The CDR3 is 16 residues long. Germline values: CDR1 SEHNR, CDR2 FQNEAQ (reference sequence). Trimming took off 2 bases at V and 5 bases at J, with 16 bases between the two ends. CDR3 DNA: TGTGCCAGCAGCTTACTGGGGGCAGGGGTGCACAATGAGCAGTTCTTC. Its translation: CASSLLGAGVHNEQFF.

The chain recombines TRBV7-9 with TRBJ2-4, with 7 bases identical to TRBD1. The V segment lost 1 base and the J segment 3 bases; nucleotides outside the gene matches: 3. The CDR3 length is 15 residues. Germline V gene data show CDR1 as SEHNR and CDR2 as FQNEAQ (reference sequence). CDR3 bases: TGTGCCAGCAGCTTAGAGGGGGCAATCAAAAACATTCAGTACTTC. Translated: CASSLEGAIKNIQYF.

The rearrangement links TRBV6-1 to TRBJ2-7; the match to TRBD2 covers 12 bases. This CDR3 is 15 amino acids long. Trimming at V came to 4 bases and at J to 3 bases, leaving 4 bases not matched to a gene. The germline V gene encodes CDR1 MNHNS and CDR2 SASEGT. CDR3 nucleotide sequence: TGTGCCAGCAGTGTTAGGACTAGCGGGAACTACGAGCAGTACTTC. Residues: CASSVRTSGNYEQYF.

This chain connects TRBV2 to TRBJ2-7, with 13 bases identical to TRBD2. The CDR3 totals 15 residues. Unmatched junction bases numbered 5, after V lost 6 bases and J lost 3 bases. Per the germline V gene, CDR1 is SNHLY and CDR2 is FYNNEI. CDR3: CASRDTSGGGYEQYF. In DNA form, the CDR3 reads TGTGCCAGCAGGGATACTAGCGGGGGGGGCTACGAGCAGTACTTC.

V gene TRBV7-8 combines with J gene TRBJ1-1; D is possibly TRBD1 (6 bases). Germline lookup yields CDR1 SGHVS and CDR2 FQNEAQ. CDR3 length: 15 residues. The V end was cut by 3 bases, the J end by 0 bases, with 11 bases between. The CDR3 loop is CASSFYRVLNTEAFF. DNA of the CDR3: TGTGCCAGCAGCTTCTACAGGGTACTGAACACTGAAGCTTTCTTT.

The V call is TRBV19, the J call TRBJ1-5; no firm D call. In germline, CDR1 is LNHDA, CDR2 SQIVND (reference sequence). V was pared by 2 bases and J by 7 bases, with 12 bases between. The CDR3 covers 14 residues. The CDR3 nucleotides are TGTGCCAGTAGTATAAGTCGGGCGGGGCAGCCCCAGCATTTT. Protein sequence: CASSISRAGQPQHF.

V gene TRBV5-6 combines with J gene TRBJ1-1, with 9 bases that match TRBD1. The CDR3 extends over 16 amino acids. V was clipped by 3 bases and J by 1 base; unmatched bases: 7. From germline, CDR1 is SGHDT and CDR2 YYEEEE. This CDR3 reads CASSWGQGVQNTEAFF. DNA for the CDR3: TGTGCCAGCAGCTGGGGACAGGGCGTTCAGAACACTGAAGCTTTCTTT.

The chain uses TRBV4-2 and TRBJ2-4; 9 nucleotides match TRBD2. V trimming: 2 bases; J trimming: 8 bases; junction bases outside the gene matches: 10. There are 16 residues in the CDR3. The germline V gene encodes CDR1 LGHNA and CDR2 YNFKEQ. CDR3 residues: CASSQYGGAGGDIQYF. CDR3 in DNA: TGTGCCAGCAGCCAATATGGCGGAGCGGGAGGAGACATTCAGTACTTC.

This chain links TRBV2 with TRBJ2-7; 7 positions agree with TRBD2. Trimming cost V 3 bases and J 0 bases; bases outside gene matches: 5. The CDR3 is 15 amino acids. The germline gives CDR1 SNHLY, CDR2 FYNNEI. The CDR3, as DNA: TGTGCCAGCAGTGATATCGGGACTAACTCCTACGAGCAGTACTTC. Residues: CASSDIGTNSYEQYF.